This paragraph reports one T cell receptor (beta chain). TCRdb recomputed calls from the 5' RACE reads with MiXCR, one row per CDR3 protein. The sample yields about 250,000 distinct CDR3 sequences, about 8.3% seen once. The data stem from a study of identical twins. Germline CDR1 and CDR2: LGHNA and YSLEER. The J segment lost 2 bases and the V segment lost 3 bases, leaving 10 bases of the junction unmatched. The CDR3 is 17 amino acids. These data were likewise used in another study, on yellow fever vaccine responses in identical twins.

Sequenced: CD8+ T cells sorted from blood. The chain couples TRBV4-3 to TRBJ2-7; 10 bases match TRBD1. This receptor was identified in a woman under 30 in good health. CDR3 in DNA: TGCGCCAGCAGCCAGCGAGGATCTGGACAGGGGGCCTACGAGCAGTACTTC. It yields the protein CASSQRGSGQGAYEQYF.